This entry describes one T cell receptor (beta chain). There is no known antigen for this receptor. Base qualities are missing; no much larger clone stands one base away. Deep TCRbeta sequencing was performed with the immunoSEQ platform. On the study's bioinformatics: For further analysis, only productive rearrangements were exported out of the immunoSEQ Analyzer. T cell phenotypes were assigned to bulk TCRbeta clonotypes by matching the clonotypes to single-cell RNA+TCR-seq clones with the same TCRbeta sequence. Using bulk TCR sequencing data, clone enrichment in tumor was calculated by dividing a clone's tumor frequency by the same clone's PBMC frequency. TCRs were grouped by GLIPH into specificity groups, defined as clusters of distinct TCRs likely recognizing common antigens via shared CDR3 motifs. TCRdb took this table from immuneACCESS and kept in-frame rearrangements with V and J called. Such tables lack part of the clones; where checked against another copy, unresolved V genes explain under half of the gap, and the rest is unexplained. That table supplies the V and J calls and clone size; D and trimming were determined from the DNA. The sample table holds about 20,000 clones, of which approximately 78% were seen once. 20% to 30% of the sample lies in the top ten.

Taken from cysteine to phenylalanine, the CDR3 has 14 residues. The CDR3 DNA has 42 bases and is translated from base 1. As encoded in the germline V gene, CDR1 is SGHTA while CDR2 is FQGNSA. Between the V and J ends, shortened by 5 bases and 1 base respectively, the junction contains 11 bases. According to the study, the label for this sample's time point signals: before anti-PD-1 therapy. Genomic DNA extracted from tumor biopsies or peripheral blood was used for bulk TCRbeta sequencing, with input ranging from about 616 ng to 6,500 ng. All patients had histologically proven advanced or metastatic basal or squamous cell carcinoma and were poor candidates for surgical resection. The basal cell carcinoma cohort comprised about a dozen patients, of whom 8 had bulk tumor TCR sequencing. The sample originates from a study of T cells in tumors after PD-1 blockade (dated by TCRdb to the late 2010s). In terms of the full investigation: Exclusion criteria were prior checkpoint blockade, use of systemic immunosuppressants, or recent radiotherapy or other anti-cancer therapy within 4 weeks. Some patients also continued taking vismodegib 150 mg daily during anti-PD-1 treatment. Paired single-cell RNA and TCR sequencing was performed on site-matched tumors from BCC or SCC patients before and after anti-PD-1 therapy. RECIST version 1.1 was the standard used to evaluate clinical response. Patients were treated with either pembrolizumab 200 mg every 3 weeks or cemiplimab 350 mg every 2 weeks. On average, peripheral blood samples yielded some 37,000 unique clonotypes and over 100,000 TCR templates (range roughly 21,000-280,000). Bulk TCR sequencing was performed on more than nine peripheral blood samples from about five patients to compare blood and tumor clonotypes.

General findings and caveats noted by the study authors: About 40% of the TCR clonotypes from tumors also showed up in blood, and some novel exhausted tumor clones were present in pre-treatment blood, which suggests peripheral recruitment. Where the novel T cell clones came from was not determined, and possible sources could include lymphoid organs or rare unexpanded clones inside the tumor or in the tumor periphery.

This specimen was PBMCs, taken before anti-PD-1 treatment. The sequence was collected from a human donor with basal cell carcinoma. The V and J segments used are TRBV7-2 and TRBJ2-5; the D region may be TRBD1 or TRBD2, each matching 5 bases equally. In nucleotide form, the sequence is TGTGCCAGCAGCCTAACCGGGACCCAAGAGACCCAGTACTTC. Its protein product is CASSLTGTQETQYF.